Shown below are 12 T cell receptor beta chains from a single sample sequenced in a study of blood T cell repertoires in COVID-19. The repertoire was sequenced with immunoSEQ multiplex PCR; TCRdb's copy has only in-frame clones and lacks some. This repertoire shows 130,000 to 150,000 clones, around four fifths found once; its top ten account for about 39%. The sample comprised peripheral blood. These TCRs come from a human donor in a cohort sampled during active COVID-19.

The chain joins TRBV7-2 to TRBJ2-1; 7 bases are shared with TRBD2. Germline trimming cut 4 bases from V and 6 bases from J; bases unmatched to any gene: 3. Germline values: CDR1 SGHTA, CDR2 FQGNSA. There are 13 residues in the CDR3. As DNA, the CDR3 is TGTGCCAGCAGCTGGGCTAGCGGCAATGAGCAGTTCTTC. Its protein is CASSWASGNEQFF.

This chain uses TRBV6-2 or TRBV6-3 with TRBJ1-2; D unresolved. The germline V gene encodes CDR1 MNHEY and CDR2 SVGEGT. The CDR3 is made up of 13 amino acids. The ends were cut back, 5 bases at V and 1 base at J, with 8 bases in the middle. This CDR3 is CASSTTVNYGYTF. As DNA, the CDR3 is TGTGCCAGCAGTACGACTGTTAACTATGGCTACACCTTC.

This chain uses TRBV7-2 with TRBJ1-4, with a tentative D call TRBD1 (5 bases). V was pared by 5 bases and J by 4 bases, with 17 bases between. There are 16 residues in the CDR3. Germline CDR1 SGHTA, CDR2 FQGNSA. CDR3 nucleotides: TGTGCCAGCAGCGTTACCGGGGGAGTGCGTAATGAAAAACTGTTTTTT. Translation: CASSVTGGVRNEKLFF.

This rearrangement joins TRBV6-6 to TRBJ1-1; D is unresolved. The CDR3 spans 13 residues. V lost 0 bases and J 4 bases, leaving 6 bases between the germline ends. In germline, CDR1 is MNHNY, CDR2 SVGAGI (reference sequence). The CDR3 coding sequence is TGTGCCAGCAGTTACTCCCCGGGCACTGAAGCTTTCTTT. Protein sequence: CASSYSPGTEAFF.

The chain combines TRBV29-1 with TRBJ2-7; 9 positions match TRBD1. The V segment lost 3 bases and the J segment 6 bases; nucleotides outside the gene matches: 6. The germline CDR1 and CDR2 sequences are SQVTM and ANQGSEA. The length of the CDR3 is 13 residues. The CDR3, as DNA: TGCAGCGTTGACGGGACAGGGAGCGGCGAGCAGTACTTC. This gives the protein CSVDGTGSGEQYF.

CDR3 sequence reads: CASSQGRSTEAFF. The DNA of the CDR3 is TGTGCCAGCAGCCAGGGTAGGAGCACTGAAGCTTTCTTT. The chain joins TRBV7-9 to TRBJ1-1; TRBD1 might be the D (5 bases). This CDR3 has 13 amino acids. V gave up 5 bases and J gave up 4 bases, with 11 bases separating them. CDR1 and CDR2 from the germline V gene are SEHNR and FQNEAQ (reference sequence). Variable domain in full (rest from reference TRBV7-9 and TRBJ1-1): DTGVSQNPRHKITKRGQNVTFRCDPISEHNRLYWYRQTLGQGPEFLTYFQNEAQLEKSRLLSDRFSAERPKGSFSTLEIQRTEQGDSAMYLCASSQGRSTEAFFGQGTRLTVV.

The CDR3 DNA follows: TGTGCCAGCAGTTACTGGGACAGGGGTGACTACACCTTC. Its translation is CASSYWDRGDYTF. This chain uses TRBV6-2 or TRBV6-3 with TRBJ1-2, with 10 bases identical to TRBD1. The junction had 3 bases not matched to a gene; V was cut back by 1 base and J by 10 bases. The CDR3 runs 13 residues. Per the germline V gene, CDR1 is MNHEY and CDR2 is SVGEGT.

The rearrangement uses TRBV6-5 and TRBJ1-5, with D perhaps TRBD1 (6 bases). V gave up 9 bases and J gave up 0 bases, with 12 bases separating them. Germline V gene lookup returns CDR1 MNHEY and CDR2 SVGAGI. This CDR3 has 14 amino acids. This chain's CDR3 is CASRQDFSNQPQHF. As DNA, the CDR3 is TGTGCCAGTCGACAGGATTTTAGCAATCAGCCCCAGCATTTT.

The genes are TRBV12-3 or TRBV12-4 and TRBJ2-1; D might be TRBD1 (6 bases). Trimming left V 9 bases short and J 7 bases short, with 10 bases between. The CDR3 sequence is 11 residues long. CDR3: CASLQGNEQFF. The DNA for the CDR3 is TGTGCCAGTTTACAGGGAAATGAGCAGTTCTTC.

The CDR3 coding sequence is TGCGCCAGCATAAAGGACAGGGGAAAAAACTACGAGCAGTACTTC. Translation gives CASIKDRGKNYEQYF. This chain links TRBV10-2 with TRBJ2-7; 9 nucleotides match TRBD1. The CDR3 runs 15 residues. Trimming cost V 7 bases and J 3 bases; bases outside gene matches: 10. Germline V gene lookup returns CDR1 WSHSY and CDR2 SAAADI.

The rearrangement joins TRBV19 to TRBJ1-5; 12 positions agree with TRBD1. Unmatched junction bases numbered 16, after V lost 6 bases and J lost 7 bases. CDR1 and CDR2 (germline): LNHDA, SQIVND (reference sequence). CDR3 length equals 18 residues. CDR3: CASSPMGLRDRGRQPQHF. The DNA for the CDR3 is TGTGCCAGTAGCCCTATGGGGCTCCGGGACAGGGGGCGACAGCCCCAGCATTTT.

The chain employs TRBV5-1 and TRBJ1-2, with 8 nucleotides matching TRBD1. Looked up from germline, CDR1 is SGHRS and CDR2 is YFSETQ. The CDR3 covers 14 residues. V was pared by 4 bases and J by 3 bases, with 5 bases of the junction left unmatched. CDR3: CASSTGQGDYGYTF. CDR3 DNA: TGCGCCAGCAGCACCGGACAGGGCGACTATGGCTACACCTTC.